The next 18 T cell receptor beta chains were all read from a single sample in a study of T-cell reconstitution after alpha-beta-depleted transplantation in children (dated by TCRdb to the mid-2010s). This specimen's treatment or condition label, per the study, means: allogeneic hematopoietic cell transplantation with graft depleted of TCRalphabeta T cells and CD19 B cells. The library was obtained by PCR. These reads were obtained on an Illumina HiSeq 2500. TCR library preparation used molecular barcoding, with unique molecular identifiers applied to normalize quantification of the TCRbeta repertoire. TCRdb's own reprocessing of the public reads used fastp at Q25 and MiXCR and kept productive beta chains. One record per CDR3 amino acid sequence lists the most common genes and DNA. This sample comprises nearly 200,000 distinct CDR3 sequences, 6.3% of them detected only once. About 5% of the sample goes to the ten largest clones.

The sequences come from PBMCs, collected before TCRalphabeta/CD19-depleted stem cell transplant. The receptors stem from a girl under two years old with combined immunodeficiency, due to receive a stem cell transplant.

This clonotype appeared many times. The chain joins TRBV7-9 to TRBJ1-2, with D unresolved. Germline values: CDR1 SEHNR, CDR2 FQNEAQ (reference sequence). The CDR3 loop spans 15 amino acids. Trimming pared 3 bases from V and 0 bases from J, leaving 11 bases between. The CDR3 DNA follows: TGTGCCAGCAGCTTGGTTAACAGAGCTAACTATGGCTACACCTTC. As protein: CASSLVNRANYGYTF.

This clonotype was counted at least ten times. This rearrangement joins TRBV10-3 to TRBJ2-1; TRBD1 is a possible D gene (6 bases). V lost 2 bases to trimming and J lost 15 bases, with 20 bases between them. From germline, CDR1 is ENHRY and CDR2 SYGVKD. The CDR3 totals 14 residues. The CDR3 DNA sequence: TGTGCCATCAGTGAGCTGACAGGCGTGGGCTGCCTGTTCTTC. As protein: CAISELTGVGCLFF.

There are many counts of this clonotype. The V call is TRBV29-1, the J call TRBJ1-5, with 10 bases aligning to TRBD1. The CDR3 totals 15 residues. Losses at the gene ends were 4 bases for V and 1 base for J; bases not matched to a gene: 4. Per the germline V gene, CDR1 is SQVTM and CDR2 is ANQGSEA. The CDR3 nucleotides read TGCAGCGTTGCCGTGGGACAGGGGAGCAATCAGCCCCAGCATTTT. Translating it yields CSVAVGQGSNQPQHF. The whole variable domain, filled in from reference TRBV29-1 and TRBJ1-5, reads SAVISQKPSRDICQRGTSLTIQCQVDSQVTMMFWYRQQPGQSLTLIATANQGSEATYESGFVIDKFPISRPNLTFSTLTVSNMSPEDSSIYLCSVAVGQGSNQPQHFGDGTRLSIL.

This clonotype has a handful of counts. The CDR3 DNA sequence: TGTGCCAGCAGCTCCGGGCTAGGGAGCTCCTACGAGCAGTACTTC. Its translation is CASSSGLGSSYEQYF. The chain uses TRBV7-9 and TRBJ2-7; maybe TRBD2 (5 bases). Germline V gene data show CDR1 as SEHNR and CDR2 as FQNEAQ (reference sequence). CDR3 size: 15 residues. Trimming pared 4 bases from V and 0 bases from J, leaving 13 bases between.

This clonotype was observed many times. This chain joins TRBV29-1 and TRBJ1-2; 8 bases are shared with TRBD1. Germline V gene data show CDR1 as SQVTM and CDR2 as ANQGSEA. This CDR3 is built from 12 residues. V shed 4 bases and J 8 bases; nucleotides not matched to a gene: 6. CDR3 DNA: TGCAGCGTTGTTGGACAGGGTGGCGGCTACACCTTC. This translates into CSVVGQGGGYTF.

This clonotype has a handful of counts. The chain uses TRBV4-2 and TRBJ2-2; D is unresolved. The germline gives CDR1 LGHNA, CDR2 YNFKEQ. Trimming removed 0 bases at V and 8 bases at J, with 13 bases between. The CDR3 is 15 amino acids. The CDR3 DNA reads TGTGCCAGCAGCCAAGAAGAAGGCAACTTAGGGGAGCTGTTTTTT. Encoded protein: CASSQEEGNLGELFF.

This clonotype was counted ten times or more. The chain joins TRBV7-9 to TRBJ1-4; a weak D match, TRBD1 (6 bases). The CDR3 sequence is 16 residues long. Germline CDR1 SEHNR, CDR2 FQNEAQ (reference sequence). The V and J ends lost 4 bases and 8 bases respectively, with 20 bases between them. The CDR3 region is CASSSLVGQSPEKLFF. In DNA form, the CDR3 reads TGTGCCAGCAGCTCCTTAGTTGGACAGTCGCCCGAAAAACTGTTTTTT.

This clonotype occurred many times. The chain joins TRBV24-1 to TRBJ2-2; D uncertain. Germline-derived CDR1 and CDR2 are KGHDR and SFDVKD. The CDR3 totals 14 residues. With 3 bases removed from V and 3 bases from J, the gap between germline ends came to 7 bases. This CDR3 is CATSDPTYTGELFF. CDR3 sequence (DNA): TGTGCCACCAGTGATCCTACCTACACCGGGGAGCTGTTTTTT.

This clonotype was seen at least ten times. The chain joins TRBV24-1 to TRBJ2-5, with TRBD1 matching 9 bases. V trimming: 5 bases; J trimming: 4 bases; junction bases outside the gene matches: 4. This CDR3 is built from 14 residues. CDR1 and CDR2 (germline): KGHDR, SFDVKD. Here the CDR3 DNA reads TGTGCCACCAGTGCGGACAGGGGTTTAGAGACCCAGTACTTC. Translation: CATSADRGLETQYF.

On this clonotype itself: One base away lies a much larger clone, so this may be a sequencing read error. The CDR3 is CASSLTGGQGATDTQYF. The CDR3 DNA follows: TGCGCCAGCAGCTTGACGGGAGGACAGGGGGCAACGGATACGCAGTATTTT. The chain combines TRBV5-1 with TRBJ2-3; 11 nucleotides agree with TRBD1. Germline CDR1 is SGHRS and CDR2 is YFSETQ. V gave up 1 base and J gave up 6 bases; unmatched junction bases: 10. This CDR3 comprises 17 residues.

This clonotype came up many times. The V call is TRBV9, the J call TRBJ2-2, with 8 bases that match TRBD2. CDR3 length equals 17 residues. Trimming at V came to 0 bases and at J to 2 bases, leaving 6 bases not matched to a gene. Germline V gene lookup returns CDR1 SGDLS and CDR2 YYNGEE. The chain's CDR3 is CASSVALAGYNTGELFF. The CDR3 bases are TGTGCCAGCAGCGTAGCCCTAGCGGGTTACAACACCGGGGAGCTGTTTTTT. The variable domain in full, completed from reference TRBV9 and TRBJ2-2, reads DSGVTQTPKHLITATGQRVTLRCSPRSGDLSVYWYQQSLDQGLQFLIQYYNGEERAKGNILERFSAQQFPDLHSELNLSSLELGDSALYFCASSVALAGYNTGELFFGEGSRLTVL.

This clonotype was seen ten or more times. This sequence joins TRBV10-3 and TRBJ2-7; 8 bases match TRBD1. The CDR3 is made up of 14 amino acids. From germline, CDR1 is ENHRY and CDR2 SYGVKD. V lost 3 bases to trimming and J lost 2 bases; unmatched junction nucleotides: 3. CDR3 residues: CAISDTGGTYEQYF. Written as DNA, the CDR3 is TGTGCCATCAGTGATACAGGGGGAACCTACGAGCAGTACTTC.

Many counts were recorded for this clonotype. The chain employs TRBV4-2 and TRBJ2-1; D remains unclear. The CDR3 extends over 14 amino acids. Germline V gene sequence: CDR1 LGHNA, CDR2 YNFKEQ. V dropped 1 base and J dropped 8 bases, with 12 bases sitting between them. The CDR3 is CASSQGVIGYEQFF. DNA of the CDR3: TGTGCCAGCAGCCAAGGTGTGATCGGTTATGAGCAGTTCTTC.

There are many counts of this clonotype. This chain uses TRBV5-1 with TRBJ2-3; 7 bases align to TRBD2. In germline, CDR1 is SGHRS, CDR2 YFSETQ. CDR3 length: 15 residues. V gave up 2 bases and J gave up 6 bases; unmatched junction bases: 9. The CDR3 region is CASSFRTSGGDTQYF. As DNA, the CDR3 is TGCGCCAGCAGCTTCCGGACTAGTGGGGGGGATACGCAGTATTTT.

This clonotype was recorded at least ten times. The chain employs TRBV12-3 or TRBV12-4 and TRBJ1-6; 7 bases align to TRBD1. Losses at the gene ends were 0 bases for V and 5 bases for J; bases not matched to a gene: 4. This CDR3 region has 16 residues. CDR3 amino acids: CASSLALGTDNSPLHF. DNA for the CDR3: TGTGCCAGCAGTTTAGCGCTGGGGACAGATAATTCACCCCTCCACTTT.

This clonotype was seen repeatedly, ten times or more. V and J are TRBV7-6 and TRBJ2-1; no clear D gene. The CDR3 covers 19 residues. Per germline, CDR1 SGHVS and CDR2 FNYEAQ. The germline V and J ends were trimmed by 3 bases and 5 bases, with 26 bases remaining between them. As DNA, the CDR3 is TGTGCCAGCAGCTTGAACTTTAGGGCGGTAGGACCGTCTAACAATGAGCAGTTCTTC. Residues: CASSLNFRAVGPSNNEQFF.

This clonotype was counted only a few times. The rearrangement uses TRBV20-1 and TRBJ1-1; TRBD1 aligns across 9 bases. The CDR3 has 15 amino acids. Germline CDR1 is DFQATT and CDR2 is SNEGSKA (reference sequence). V was pared by 0 bases and J by 5 bases, with 7 bases of the junction left unmatched. CDR3 region: CSARDQGQGRTEAFF. CDR3 in DNA: TGCAGTGCTAGAGACCAGGGACAGGGACGTACTGAAGCTTTCTTT.

This clonotype was seen ten or more times. The V gene is TRBV6-2 or TRBV6-3, the J gene TRBJ2-1; D not certain. V was cut by 6 bases and J by 7 bases, with 10 bases left in between. Per the germline V gene, CDR1 is MNHEY and CDR2 is SVGEGT. CDR3 length equals 12 residues. The CDR3 DNA sequence: TGTGCCAGCAGCCTAGGAATAAATGAGCAGTTCTTC. Its protein product is CASSLGINEQFF.